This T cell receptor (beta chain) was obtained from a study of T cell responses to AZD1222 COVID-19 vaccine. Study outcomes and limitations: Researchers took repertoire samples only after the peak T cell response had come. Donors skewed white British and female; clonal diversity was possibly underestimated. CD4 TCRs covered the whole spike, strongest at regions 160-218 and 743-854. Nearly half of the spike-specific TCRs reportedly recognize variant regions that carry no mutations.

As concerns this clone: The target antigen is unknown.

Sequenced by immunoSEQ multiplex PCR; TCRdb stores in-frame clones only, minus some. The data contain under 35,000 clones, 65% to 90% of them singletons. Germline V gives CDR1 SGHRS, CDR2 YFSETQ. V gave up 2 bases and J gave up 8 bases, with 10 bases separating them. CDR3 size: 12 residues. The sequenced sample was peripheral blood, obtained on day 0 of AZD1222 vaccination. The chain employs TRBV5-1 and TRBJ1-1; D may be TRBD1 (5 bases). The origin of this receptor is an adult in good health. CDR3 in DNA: TGCGCCAGCAGCTTTCTCCAGGGAGAAGCTTTCTTT. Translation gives CASSFLQGEAFF.